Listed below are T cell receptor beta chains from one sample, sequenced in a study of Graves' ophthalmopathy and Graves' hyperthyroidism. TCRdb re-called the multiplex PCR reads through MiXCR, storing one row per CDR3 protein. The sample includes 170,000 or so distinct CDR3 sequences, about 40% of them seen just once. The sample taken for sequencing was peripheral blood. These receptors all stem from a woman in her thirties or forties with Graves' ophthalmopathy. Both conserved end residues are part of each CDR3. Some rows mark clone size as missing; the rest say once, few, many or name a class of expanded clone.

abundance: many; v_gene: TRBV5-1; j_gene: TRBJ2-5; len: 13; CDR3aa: CASSGRVSETQYF
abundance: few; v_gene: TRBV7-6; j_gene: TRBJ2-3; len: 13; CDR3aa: CASSRTSGSTQYF
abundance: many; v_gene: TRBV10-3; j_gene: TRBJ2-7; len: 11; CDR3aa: CAISEVEEQYF
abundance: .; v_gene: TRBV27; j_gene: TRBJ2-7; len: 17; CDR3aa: CASSLYPNTGITYEQYF
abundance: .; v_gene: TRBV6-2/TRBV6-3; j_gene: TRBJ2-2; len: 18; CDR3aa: CASSYRPPGLALVRELFF
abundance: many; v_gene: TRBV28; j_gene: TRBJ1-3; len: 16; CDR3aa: CASSSREYRTGNTIYF
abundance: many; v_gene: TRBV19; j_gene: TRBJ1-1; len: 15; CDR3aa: CASSIGSGPNTEAFF
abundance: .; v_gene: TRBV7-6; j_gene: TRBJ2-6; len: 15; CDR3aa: CASSGTHAGANVLTF
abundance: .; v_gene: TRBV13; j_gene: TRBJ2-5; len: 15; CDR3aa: CASSLGQSGLETQYF
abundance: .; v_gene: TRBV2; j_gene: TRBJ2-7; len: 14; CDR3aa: CASRNSGRGDEQYF
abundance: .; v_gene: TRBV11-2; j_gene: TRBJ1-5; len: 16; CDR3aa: CASSPRLSGLDQPQHF
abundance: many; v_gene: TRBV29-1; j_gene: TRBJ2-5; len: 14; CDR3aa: CSVAPRAPPETQYF
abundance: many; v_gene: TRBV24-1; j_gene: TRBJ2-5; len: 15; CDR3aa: CATRGFGGAEETQYF
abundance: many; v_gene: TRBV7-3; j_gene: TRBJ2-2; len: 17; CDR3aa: CASSLTRDRGPTGELFF
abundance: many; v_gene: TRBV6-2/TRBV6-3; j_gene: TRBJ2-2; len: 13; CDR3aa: CASKRASGGELFF
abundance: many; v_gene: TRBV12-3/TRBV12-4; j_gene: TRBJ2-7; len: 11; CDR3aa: CASSYQGEQYF
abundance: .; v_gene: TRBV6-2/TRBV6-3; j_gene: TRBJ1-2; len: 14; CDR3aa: CASSYGSTAYGYTF
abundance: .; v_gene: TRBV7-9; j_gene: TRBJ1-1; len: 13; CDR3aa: CASSVRGVNEAFF
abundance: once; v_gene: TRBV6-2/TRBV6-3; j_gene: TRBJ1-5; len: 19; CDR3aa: CASSYGGIQGLSGNQPQHF
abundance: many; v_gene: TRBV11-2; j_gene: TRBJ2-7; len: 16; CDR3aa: CASSKGLAGGSYEQYF
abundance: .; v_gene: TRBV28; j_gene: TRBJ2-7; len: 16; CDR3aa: CASSFGVGAVGYEQYF
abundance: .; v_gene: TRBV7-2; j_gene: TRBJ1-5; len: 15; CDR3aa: CPSSLERDTYQPQHF
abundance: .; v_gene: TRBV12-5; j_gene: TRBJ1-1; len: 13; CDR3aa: CASAPGRGTEAFF
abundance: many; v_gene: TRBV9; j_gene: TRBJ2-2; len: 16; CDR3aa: CASSPRVGSLTGELFF